The 7 T cell receptor beta chains below all came from one sample that was sequenced in a study of blood T cell repertoires in COVID-19. Libraries were prepared by immunoSEQ multiplex PCR; TCRdb keeps only in-frame clonotypes and omits some of them. The sample lists about 21,000 clones, approximately 85% occurring once. Sequenced: peripheral blood. The source is an elderly man with acute or convalescent COVID-19.

The chain is built from TRBV11-1 and TRBJ2-3; 7 nucleotides agree with TRBD1. V dropped 1 base and J dropped 2; count of bases not matched to a gene: 3. The CDR3 is made up of 15 amino acids. In germline, CDR1 is SGHAT, CDR2 FQDESV (reference sequence). The CDR3 sequence is CASSLVGQDTDTQYF. The CDR3, as DNA: TGTGCCAGCAGCTTAGTTGGACAGGACACAGATACGCAGTATTTT.

This clone was seen more than once but under ten times. The chain has TRBV3-1 (or the pseudogene TRBV3-2) and TRBJ1-4; 7 nucleotides line up with TRBD1. Trimming cost V 1 base and J 2 bases; bases outside gene matches: 19. The CDR3 runs to 21 residues. Germline lookup yields CDR1 LGHDT and CDR2 YNNKEL (reference sequence). The CDR3: CASSQGPLATGDLSTNEKLFF. As DNA, the CDR3 is TGTGCCAGCAGCCAAGGGCCACTGGCCACAGGGGATCTTTCTACTAATGAAAAACTGTTTTTT.

The chain carries TRBV7-6 and TRBJ2-5; 7 nucleotides line up with TRBD2. The CDR3 has 16 amino acids. CDR1 is SGHVS, CDR2 FNYEAQ, per germline. Unmatched junction bases numbered 9, after V lost 5 bases and J lost 0 bases. The CDR3 DNA reads as TGTGCCAGCAGCCCTCGAGTGGGGGGGTACCAAGAGACCCAGTACTTC. Residues: CASSPRVGGYQETQYF.

The chain links TRBV9 to TRBJ2-2; D remains ambiguous. This CDR3 contains 15 residues. Germline CDR1 is SGDLS and CDR2 is YYNGEE. V gave up 0 bases and J gave up 2 bases, with 8 bases separating them. CDR3 coding DNA: TGTGCCAGCAGCGTAGTTGAGCGTAACACCGGGGAGCTGTTTTTT. It translates to CASSVVERNTGELFF.

The chain couples TRBV21-1 to TRBJ1-4. TRBV21-1 is assigned pseudogene status. The CDR3 covers 14 residues. The CDR3 DNA reads TGTGCCAGCAGCAAAGGGCGGGGAGAGGAAAAACTGTTTTTT. It encodes CASSKGRGEEKLFF.

The chain couples TRBV5-4 to TRBJ2-1, with 9 bases lining up with TRBD1. CDR3 length equals 16 residues. Germline lookup yields CDR1 SGHNT and CDR2 YYREEE (reference sequence). Trimming cost V 1 base and J 5 bases; bases outside gene matches: 7. CDR3 in amino acids: CASSLTIRDRDNEQFF. CDR3 in DNA: TGTGCCAGCAGCTTGACGATCCGGGACAGGGACAATGAGCAGTTCTTC.

This sequence joins TRBV20-1 and TRBJ2-3; weak D call: TRBD1 (6 bases). The germline CDR1 and CDR2 sequences are DFQATT and SNEGSKA (reference sequence). The ends were cut back, 3 bases at V and 2 bases at J, with 15 bases in the middle. This CDR3 has 15 residues. The CDR3 DNA reads as TGCAGTGCTAGTGTTTCAGGGGTATACACAGATACGCAGTATTTT. Translation: CSASVSGVYTDTQYF.